The clone carrying this TCR beta chain has only one observation. Its antigen remains unidentified. The sample belongs to a study of T cell repertoires in cytomegalovirus infection. The overall study: Well-studied HLA-B-restricted epitopes and recently identified HLA-C-restricted epitopes of CMV were both used in the study.

MiXCR, run by TCRdb on the reads, gives a single entry per CDR3 protein. The table shows fewer than 900,000 distinct CDR3 sequences, with roughly 28% occurring only once. Study-wide results and limits: What dominated the ex vivo response were HLA-C-restricted CMV-specific TCR beta clonotypes.

Material: cultured CD8+ T cells from PBMCs, obtained from culture after CMV antigen stimulation. The origin of this receptor is a human donor in good health (CMV status not recorded). Some clones in this sample may be carry-over from other donors' samples.

In DNA, the CDR3 is TGTGCCAGCAGTTGGGTCTCATTATACAATGAGCAGTTCTTC. It yields the protein CASSWVSLYNEQFF. V gene TRBV6-2 or TRBV6-3 combines with J gene TRBJ2-1; D not resolved. There are 14 residues in the CDR3. Germline assignment: CDR1 MNHEY and CDR2 SVGEGT. V lost 4 bases to trimming and J lost 4 bases, with 11 bases between them.